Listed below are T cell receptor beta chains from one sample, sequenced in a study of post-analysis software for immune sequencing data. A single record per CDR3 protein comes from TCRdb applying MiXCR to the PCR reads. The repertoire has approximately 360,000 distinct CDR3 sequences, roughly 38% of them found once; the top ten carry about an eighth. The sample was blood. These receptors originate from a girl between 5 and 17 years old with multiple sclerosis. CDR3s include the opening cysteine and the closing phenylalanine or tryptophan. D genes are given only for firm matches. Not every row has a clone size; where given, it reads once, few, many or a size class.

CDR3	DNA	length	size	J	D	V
CSARATWEMGNQPQHF	TGCAGTGCTAGGGCTACATGGGAGATGGGAAATCAGCCCCAGCATTTT	16	-	TRBJ1-5	-	TRBV20-1
CASSPSRDSPQFF	TGTGCCAGCAGCCCATCCCGGGACTCTCCCCAGTTCTTC	13	many	TRBJ2-1	-	TRBV7-2
CASSPIGLETQYF	TGTGCCAGCAGCCCCATAGGGCTAGAGACCCAGTACTTC	13	-	TRBJ2-5	-	TRBV2
CAISEAGDGYEQYF	TGTGCCATCAGTGAAGCTGGGGACGGGTACGAGCAGTACTTC	14	-	TRBJ2-7	-	TRBV10-3
CSARDSRFRQGETQYF	TGCAGTGCTAGAGATAGCCGATTCAGACAGGGGGAGACCCAGTACTTC	16	few	TRBJ2-5	TRBD1	TRBV20-1
CASSLKRGDRRGKNEQFF	TGTGCCAGCAGTTTAAAACGGGGGGACCGAAGAGGAAAGAATGAGCAGTTCTTC	18	-	TRBJ2-1	TRBD2	TRBV27
CSVVETEGTEAFF	TGCAGCGTTGTGGAGACAGAGGGCACTGAAGCTTTCTTT	13	few	TRBJ1-1	-	TRBV29-1
CASSFGGGATETQYF	TGTGCCAGCAGCTTCGGCGGGGGGGCCACGGAGACCCAGTACTTC	15	-	TRBJ2-5	TRBD2	TRBV7-2
CSVETWTSQETQYF	TGCAGCGTTGAGACTTGGACGTCGCAAGAGACCCAGTACTTC	14	-	TRBJ2-5	-	TRBV29-1
CASSLDGRASFEAFF	TGCGCCAGCAGCTTGGATGGCAGAGCCTCCTTTGAAGCTTTCTTT	15	-	TRBJ1-1	-	TRBV5-1
CASSYGGVPGYTF	TGTGCCAGCAGTTACGGAGGAGTACCTGGCTACACCTTC	13	-	TRBJ1-2	-	TRBV6-2/TRBV6-3
CSAREWVASGPTDTQYF	TGCAGTGCTAGAGAATGGGTAGCGTCGGGTCCCACAGATACGCAGTATTTT	17	-	TRBJ2-3	-	TRBV20-1
CASSLVGRPAEAFF	TGTGCCAGCAGCTTAGTGGGCAGGCCCGCTGAAGCTTTCTTT	14	-	TRBJ1-1	-	TRBV7-2
CASSRSTGGRNIQYF	TGTGCCAGCAGCCGATCGACAGGGGGGCGAAACATTCAGTACTTC	15	-	TRBJ2-4	TRBD1	TRBV7-9
CASSGPTYEQYF	TGTGCCAGCTCAGGCCCGACATACGAGCAGTACTTC	12	few	TRBJ2-7	-	TRBV18
CASSLVISGGHNEQFF	TGTGCCAGCAGCTTAGTAATTAGCGGGGGGCACAATGAGCAGTTCTTC	16	few	TRBJ2-1	TRBD2	TRBV7-6
CASSRAGSSYNEQFF	TGTGCCAGCAGCCGAGCGGGGAGCTCCTACAATGAGCAGTTCTTC	15	few	TRBJ2-1	TRBD2	TRBV5-6
CASSPSEGGYTF	TGTGCCAGCAGCCCATCGGAAGGTGGCTACACCTTC	12	few	TRBJ1-2	-	TRBV3-1
CSAGGDRVDNEQFF	TGCAGTGCCGGGGGGGACAGGGTAGACAATGAGCAGTTCTTC	14	-	TRBJ2-1	-	TRBV20-1
CASSFGGGTPDTQYF	TGTGCCAGCAGCTTTGGGGGGGGGACCCCAGATACGCAGTATTTT	15	-	TRBJ2-3	TRBD2	TRBV11-1
CASSEMGTGNQPQHF	TGTGCCAGCAGTGAGATGGGGACAGGGAATCAGCCCCAGCATTTT	15	once	TRBJ1-5	TRBD1	TRBV12-3/TRBV12-4
CASSLLGGGTDTQYF	TGTGCCAGCAGCCTGCTAGGGGGCGGAACAGATACGCAGTATTTT	15	few	TRBJ2-3	TRBD1	TRBV4-2
CASSIGTGYSPLHF	TGTGCCAGCAGCATTGGGACAGGCTATTCACCCCTCCACTTT	14	-	TRBJ1-6	TRBD1	TRBV5-6
CASSIDRSYNEQFF	TGTGCCAGTAGTATTGATCGCTCCTACAATGAGCAGTTCTTC	14	few	TRBJ2-1	-	TRBV19
CASSSNLAGDYNEQFF	TGTGCCAGCAGCTCGAATCTAGCGGGGGACTACAATGAGCAGTTCTTC	16	-	TRBJ2-1	TRBD2	TRBV7-9
CASSPHRTIGDTQYF	TGTGCCAGCAGTCCGCATAGGACTATTGGAGATACGCAGTATTTT	15	-	TRBJ2-3	-	TRBV12-3/TRBV12-4
CASGLAAPYEQYF	TGTGCCAGCGGGCTAGCGGCACCATACGAGCAGTACTTC	13	-	TRBJ2-7	TRBD2	TRBV28
CASSSPGTSGTGELFF	TGTGCCAGCAGCTCACCCGGGACTAGCGGGACCGGGGAGCTGTTTTTT	16	once	TRBJ2-2	TRBD2	TRBV7-2
CASSSLTVNTEAFF	TGCGCCAGCAGCTCACTTACAGTGAACACTGAAGCTTTCTTT	14	-	TRBJ1-1	-	TRBV5-1
CASSRSGAQLTLHF	TGTGCCAGCAGCCGCAGCGGGGCCCAGTTAACCCTCCACTTT	14	-	TRBJ1-6	-	TRBV7-2
CATSDSRASDTQYF	TGTGCCACCAGTGATTCCCGGGCTTCAGATACGCAGTATTTT	14	-	TRBJ2-3	-	TRBV24-1